The entry below describes one T cell receptor beta chain. It lacks a known antigen. Base qualities are not at hand, and no much larger clone is one base apart. The record originates from a study of lymphopenia after photon versus proton radiotherapy (dated by TCRdb to the late 2010s). Regarding the complete study: The immunological effects of photon versus proton radiation therapy were compared in patients with gastrointestinal tumors who developed high-grade lymphopenia. A cohort of some 20 patients with gastrointestinal tumors who received either photon or proton therapy and subsequently developed lymphopenia was included. The goal of the study was to characterize the differences between the two radiation modalities in how they affect the immune system.

Library prep was done by the immunoSEQ multiplex PCR assay. Deep sequencing of rearranged TCR beta loci, alongside multiparametric flow cytometry, was used to profile T cell repertoires. As stored in TCRdb, this immuneACCESS dataset retains in-frame rearrangements with V and J assigned. A fraction of the clones does not appear; measured against another copy, unresolved V genes explain less than half of the discrepancy, and the remainder lacks a known reason. This sample is represented by tens of thousands of clones; 65% to 90% of them were singletons. The top ten constitute 2.2% of the sample. Results the study describes overall, beyond this receptor: Proton-treated patients stayed relatively stable during treatment, while photon-treated patients lost naive T cells and TCR diversity and gained effector/memory populations. Across the cohort, an inverse correlation was found between a larger post-nadir drop in TCR diversity and overall survival time among patients who died. After the lymphocyte count nadir, oligoclonal expansion, especially of CD8+ Temra cells, was observed in photon-treated repertoires, and the drop in diversity was driven by this expansion. The authors looked at the survival association only in patients who died, and they framed better survival with proton therapy as a possibility rather than a demonstrated result.

The CDR3 numbers 13 residues from cysteine through phenylalanine. Only CDR3 DNA is held: 39 bases, read in frame from base 1. At the junction V is shortened by 3 bases and J by 7 bases, with 10 bases in between. The germline V gene (reference sequence) specifies MNHEY as CDR1 and SMNVEV as CDR2. The sample was peripheral blood, taken from a patient treated with photon-based radiotherapy. The chain uses TRBV27 and TRBJ1-5; the D gene assignment is ambiguous. The clonotype comes from a man aged 40-50 years with gastric cancer. The CDR3 has the sequence CASSFKDGQPQHF. The DNA is TGTGCCAGCAGTTTTAAAGACGGCCAGCCCCAGCATTTT.